A selection of T cell receptor beta chains follows, all from one sample in a study of T cells in Graves' hyperthyroidism and ophthalmopathy. One entry per CDR3 protein results from TCRdb running MiXCR on the multiplex PCR reads. Counted here are approximately 100,000 distinct CDR3 sequences, 45% to 50% occurring once; the ten biggest clones make up roughly 24%. Material for sequencing was blood. Every receptor here comes from a middle-aged man with Graves' hyperthyroidism. CDR3s include the opening cysteine and the closing phenylalanine or tryptophan. A D gene is named only where the DNA matches it firmly. The listing skips clone size in some rows; elsewhere it reads once, few, many or a size class.

NA	NA	TRBJ1-2	TRBV9	TGTGCCAGCAGCGTGGGAGCGGCCCGCTATGGCTACACCTTC	CASSVGAARYGYTF
TRBD2	many	TRBJ2-7	TRBV11-3	TGTGCCAGCAGCTTTTTGCGCGGGGGCTCCTACGAGCAGTACTTC	CASSFLRGGSYEQYF
TRBD1	NA	TRBJ2-7	TRBV5-1	TGCGCCAGCAGTACCCAGGGGGCCGGATCCTACGAGCAGTACTTC	CASSTQGAGSYEQYF
NA	NA	TRBJ2-1	TRBV7-2	TGTGCCAGCAGCCTACCGACTAGGCAGTTCTTC	CASSLPTRQFF
TRBD2	many	TRBJ2-7	TRBV5-6	TGTGCCAGCAGCCAGACTAGCGGGGGGTTATACGAGCAGTACTTC	CASSQTSGGLYEQYF
TRBD1	many	TRBJ1-3	TRBV2	TGTGCCAGCAGTGATTACAGGGGTAGAAACACCATATATTTT	CASSDYRGRNTIYF
NA	NA	TRBJ1-2	TRBV20-1	TGCAGTGCTAAAGGGACGGTCTACACCTTC	CSAKGTVYTF
TRBD1	once	TRBJ2-7	TRBV2	TGTGCCAGCAGTGAAGGGACAGGGGGGACAAACGAGCAGTACTTC	CASSEGTGGTNEQYF
TRBD2	many	TRBJ2-5	TRBV7-6	TGTGCCAGCAGCTTAGAGAGCGGGGGGGCCTCGGAGACCCAGTACTTC	CASSLESGGASETQYF
TRBD1	many	TRBJ1-4	TRBV10-1	TGCGCCAGCAGTGAGGCCCCGGGACAGGGGACCGAAAAACTGTTTTTT	CASSEAPGQGTEKLFF
NA	many	TRBJ1-6	TRBV5-4	TGTGCCAGCAGCTTGGGGGGGGGCCGAACAACACCCCTCCACTTT	CASSLGGGRTTPLHF
TRBD2	many	TRBJ2-5	TRBV9	TGTGCCAGCAGCCCCGATCATAGCGGGGTAGAGTACTTC	CASSPDHSGVEYF
NA	few	TRBJ1-6	TRBV3-1	TGTGCCAGCAGCCAAGATCTTTGGGCCAGGGGCAATTCACCCCTCCACTTT	CASSQDLWARGNSPLHF
NA	many	TRBJ1-3	TRBV12-3/TRBV12-4	TGTGCCAGCAGACCCGATTCTGGAAACACCATATATTTT	CASRPDSGNTIYF
TRBD2	NA	TRBJ2-3	TRBV7-2	TGTGCCAGCAGCCTACCGACTAGCGATACAGATACGCAGTATTTT	CASSLPTSDTDTQYF
NA	few	TRBJ1-1	TRBV5-4	TGTGCCAGCAGCTTTCCTAAGAACACGGAAGCTCTCTTT	CASSFPKNTEALF
NA	few	TRBJ2-7	TRBV15	TGTGCCACCAGCAGAGATAACCTAGGTAGCGACGAGCAGTACTTC	CATSRDNLGSDEQYF
NA	many	TRBJ2-7	TRBV7-6	TGTGCCAGCAGGCCGGGACGGGGCTACGAGCAGTACTTC	CASRPGRGYEQYF
NA	NA	TRBJ2-3	TRBV2	TGTGCCAGCAGGGTAGCGGTAATCACAGATACGCAGTATTTT	CASRVAVITDTQYF
TRBD1	NA	TRBJ1-2	TRBV28	TGTGCCAGCAGTACCCTGCGGACAGGGTTTCATGGCTACACCTTC	CASSTLRTGFHGYTF
TRBD1	NA	TRBJ1-2	TRBV10-1	TGCGCCAACGACAGGGAAGCTAACTATGGCTACACCTTC	CANDREANYGYTF
NA	many	TRBJ1-1	TRBV5-1	TGCGCCAGCAGCCCTTTGGGGAACACTGAAGCTTTCTTT	CASSPLGNTEAFF
NA	NA	TRBJ2-1	TRBV19	TGTGCCAGTAGTATGGCAGGAGGGAGAGGTGAGCAGTTCTTC	CASSMAGGRGEQFF
NA	NA	TRBJ2-7	TRBV7-9	TGTGCCAGCAGCCCACTAGTCCCCTACGAGCAGTACTTC	CASSPLVPYEQYF
NA	many	TRBJ2-3	TRBV19	TGTGCCAGTAGTATAACGGACACCCGGAGGGATACGCAGTATTTT	CASSITDTRRDTQYF